This T cell receptor (beta chain) was identified during a study of cytomegalovirus exposure and HLA in healthy donors. Study-level findings and limits: According to the study, 160 or so TCR beta chains were cytomegalovirus-associated. Several of the most significant clusters appeared, in a later analysis, to be linked to common viral pathogens.

The PCR was carried out with 60 Vbeta primers and 13 Jbeta primers. Method: immunoSEQ multiplex PCR; TCRdb's copy keeps in-frame clones and lacks some. The table has 130,000 or so clones, around 70% seen once; the top ten hold 6% to 8%. V was trimmed by 4 bases and J by 6 bases, leaving 5 bases between them. The germline V gene encodes CDR1 SGHNT and CDR2 YYREEE (reference sequence). CDR3 length equals 11 residues. In its sample, this clone was seen a few times. The antigen is unknown. The chain carries TRBV5-4 and TRBJ2-4; D gene uncertain. The sample consisted of PBMCs. This receptor was identified in a male donor in good health and CMV-seronegative. The CDR3: CASSRANIQYF. For the CDR3, the DNA is TGTGCCAGCAGCCGCGCAAACATTCAGTACTTC.